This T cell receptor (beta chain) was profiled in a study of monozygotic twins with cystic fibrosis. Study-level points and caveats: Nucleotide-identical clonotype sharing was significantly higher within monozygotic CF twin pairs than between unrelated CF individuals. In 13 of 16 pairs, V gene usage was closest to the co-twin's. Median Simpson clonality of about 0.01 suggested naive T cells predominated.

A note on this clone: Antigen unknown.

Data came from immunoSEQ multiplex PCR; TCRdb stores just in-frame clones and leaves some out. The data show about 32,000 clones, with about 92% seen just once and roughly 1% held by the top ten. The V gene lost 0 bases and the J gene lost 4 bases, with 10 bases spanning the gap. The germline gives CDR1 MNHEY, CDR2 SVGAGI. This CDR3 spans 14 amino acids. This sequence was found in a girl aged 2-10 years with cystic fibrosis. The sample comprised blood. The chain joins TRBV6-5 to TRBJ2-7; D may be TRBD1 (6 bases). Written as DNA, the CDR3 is TGTGCCAGCAGTTACTCGGCCGACAGGTACGAGCAGTACTTC. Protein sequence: CASSYSADRYEQYF.